These 5 T cell receptor beta chains share one sample of origin, sequenced in a study of regulatory T cells in long-lasting Graves disease. Construction of the TCR beta libraries employed iRepertoire HTBI primers in conjunction with Arm-PCR of CDR3 regions. TCRdb analysed the multiplex PCR reads with MiXCR anew, one entry per CDR3 protein. The data contain hundreds of thousands of distinct CDR3 sequences, roughly 13% of them singletons. Time point here: newly diagnosed GD, antithyroid drugs for less than 3 months. There was RNA extracted from PBMCs, and the TCR library was made from it. This same sample was also taken into another study, of T cells in Graves' hyperthyroidism and ophthalmopathy.

The sequences come from peripheral blood mononuclear cells (PBMCs), collected at new diagnosis, from a patient treated with antithyroid drugs. The receptor source for this set is a man aged 30-40 years with Graves disease.

This clonotype showed up many times. The genes are TRBV7-3 and TRBJ2-6; weak D call: TRBD2 (5 bases). CDR1 and CDR2 from the germline V gene are SGHTA and FQGTGA. This CDR3 is 15 amino acids long. With 4 bases removed from V and 4 bases from J, the gap between germline ends came to 11 bases. The CDR3: CASSSRVSGANVLTF. The DNA for the CDR3 is TGTGCCAGCAGCTCGAGGGTCTCCGGGGCCAACGTCCTGACTTTC. Combining the CDR3 with reference TRBV7-3 and TRBJ2-6 gives the whole variable domain GAGVSQTPSNKVTEKGKYVELRCDPISGHTALYWYRQSLGQGPEFLIYFQGTGAADDSGLPNDRFFAVRPEGSVSTLKIQRTERGDSAVYLCASSSRVSGANVLTFGAGSRLTVL.

This clonotype was picked up many times. The genes are TRBV7-9 and TRBJ2-7; D is perhaps TRBD1 (5 bases). CDR1 and CDR2 from the germline V gene are SEHNR and FQNEAQ (reference sequence). V lost 8 bases and J 3 bases, leaving 11 bases between the germline ends. The CDR3 extends over 12 amino acids. CDR3 protein: CASLVGDYEQYF. In DNA, the CDR3 is TGTGCCAGCCTCGTAGGGGACTACGAGCAGTACTTC.

Many counts were recorded for this clonotype. V usage is TRBV24-1 and J usage is TRBJ1-5; D unresolved. V lost 6 bases, J lost 0 bases, and 8 bases lay in between. The germline CDR1 and CDR2 sequences are KGHDR and SFDVKD. The CDR3 length is 14 residues. The DNA of the CDR3 is TGTGCCACCAGTTCAGGATATAGCAATCAGCCCCAGCATTTT. Translating gives CATSSGYSNQPQHF.

This clonotype was seen only a few times. A much larger clone lies one base from this, so it may be a read error. It is likely a read error, because the conserved phenylalanine at the end of the CDR3 is missing. The chain links TRBV12-3 or TRBV12-4 to TRBJ1-2; D uncertain. Trimming took 6 bases from V and 6 from J, leaving 11 bases between them. The CDR3 has 12 residues. The CDR3 spells CASSPNRNGYTL. DNA of the CDR3: TGTGCCAGCAGCCCTAATAGAAATGGCTACACCCTC.

This clonotype has ten or more counts. The V call is TRBV20-1, the J call TRBJ2-3; no reliable D call. The germline V and J ends were trimmed by 1 base and 1 base, with 6 bases remaining between them. Germline CDR1 reads DFQATT; CDR2 reads SNEGSKA (reference sequence). This CDR3 spans 13 amino acids. In DNA, the CDR3 is TGCAGTGCTAGAGGAAGCGGCACAGATACGCAGTATTTT. This encodes CSARGSGTDTQYF.